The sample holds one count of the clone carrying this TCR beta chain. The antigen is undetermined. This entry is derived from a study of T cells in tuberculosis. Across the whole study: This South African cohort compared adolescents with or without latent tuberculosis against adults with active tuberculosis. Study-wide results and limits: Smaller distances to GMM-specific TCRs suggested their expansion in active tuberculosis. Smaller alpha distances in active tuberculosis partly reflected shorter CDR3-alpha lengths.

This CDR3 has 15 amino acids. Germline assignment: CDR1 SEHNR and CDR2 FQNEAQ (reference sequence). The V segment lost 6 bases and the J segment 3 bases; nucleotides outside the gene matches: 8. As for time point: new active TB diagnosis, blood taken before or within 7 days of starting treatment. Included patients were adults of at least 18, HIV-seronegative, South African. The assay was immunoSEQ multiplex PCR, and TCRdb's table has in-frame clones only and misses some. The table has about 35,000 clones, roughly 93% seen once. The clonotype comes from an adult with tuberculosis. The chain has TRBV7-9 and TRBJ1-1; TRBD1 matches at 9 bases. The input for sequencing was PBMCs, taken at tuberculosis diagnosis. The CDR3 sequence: CASSTGGLWDTEAFF. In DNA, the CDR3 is TGTGCCAGCAGTACAGGGGGCCTTTGGGACACTGAAGCTTTCTTT.